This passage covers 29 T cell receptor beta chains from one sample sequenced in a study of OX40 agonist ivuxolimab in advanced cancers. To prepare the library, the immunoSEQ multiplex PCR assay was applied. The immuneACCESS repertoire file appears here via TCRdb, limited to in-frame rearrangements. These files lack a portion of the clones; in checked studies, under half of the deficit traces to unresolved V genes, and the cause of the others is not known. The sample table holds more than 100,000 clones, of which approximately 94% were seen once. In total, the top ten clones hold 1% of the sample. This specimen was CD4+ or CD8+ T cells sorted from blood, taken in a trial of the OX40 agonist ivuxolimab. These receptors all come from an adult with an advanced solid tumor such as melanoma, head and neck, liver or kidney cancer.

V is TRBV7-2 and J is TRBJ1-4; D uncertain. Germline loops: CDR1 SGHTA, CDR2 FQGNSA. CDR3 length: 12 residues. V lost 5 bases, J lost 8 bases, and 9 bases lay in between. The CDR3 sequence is CASSPHREKLFF. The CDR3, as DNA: TGTGCCAGCAGCCCCCATAGGGAAAAACTGTTTTTT.

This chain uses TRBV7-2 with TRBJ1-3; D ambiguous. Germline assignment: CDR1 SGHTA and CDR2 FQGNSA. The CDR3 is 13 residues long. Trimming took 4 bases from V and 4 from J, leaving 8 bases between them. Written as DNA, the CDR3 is TGTGCCAGCAGCTCAGGACTCGGAAACACCATATATTTT. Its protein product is CASSSGLGNTIYF.

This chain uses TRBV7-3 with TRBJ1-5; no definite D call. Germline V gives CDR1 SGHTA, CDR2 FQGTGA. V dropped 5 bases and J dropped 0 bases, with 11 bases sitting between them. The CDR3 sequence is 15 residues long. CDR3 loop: CASSPSTLSNQPQHF. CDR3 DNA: TGTGCCAGCAGCCCGTCGACCCTTAGCAATCAGCCCCAGCATTTT.

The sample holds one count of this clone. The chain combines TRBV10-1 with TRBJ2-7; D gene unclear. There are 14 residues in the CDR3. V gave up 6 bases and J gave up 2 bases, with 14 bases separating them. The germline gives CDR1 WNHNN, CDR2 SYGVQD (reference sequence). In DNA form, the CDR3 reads TGCGCCAGCAGCCTGGGCCCAACGACCTACGAGCAGTACTTC. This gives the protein CASSLGPTTYEQYF.

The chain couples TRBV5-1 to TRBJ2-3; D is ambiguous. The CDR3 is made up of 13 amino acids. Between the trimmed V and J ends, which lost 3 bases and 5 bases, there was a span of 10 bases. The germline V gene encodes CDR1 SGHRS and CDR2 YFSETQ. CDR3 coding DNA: TGCGCCAGCAGCTCCAGACCGGGAGATACGCAGTATTTT. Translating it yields CASSSRPGDTQYF.

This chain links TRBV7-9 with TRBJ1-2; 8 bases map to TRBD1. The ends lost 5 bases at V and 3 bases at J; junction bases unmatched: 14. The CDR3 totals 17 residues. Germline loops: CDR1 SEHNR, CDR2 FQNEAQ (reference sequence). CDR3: CASSRGQGTRRDYGYTF. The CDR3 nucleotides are TGTGCCAGCAGCCGCGGACAGGGAACCCGGAGGGACTATGGCTACACCTTC.

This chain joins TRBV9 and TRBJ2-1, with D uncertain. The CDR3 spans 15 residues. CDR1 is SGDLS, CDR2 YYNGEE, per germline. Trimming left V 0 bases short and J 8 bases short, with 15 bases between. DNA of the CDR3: TGTGCCAGCAGCGTAGAAGGTCGGCGAGGCCATGAGCAGTTCTTC. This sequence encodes CASSVEGRRGHEQFF.

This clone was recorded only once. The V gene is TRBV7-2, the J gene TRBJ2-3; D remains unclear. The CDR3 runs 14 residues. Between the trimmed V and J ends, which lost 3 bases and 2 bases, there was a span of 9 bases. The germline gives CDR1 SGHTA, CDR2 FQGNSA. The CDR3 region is CASSFGLSTDTQYF. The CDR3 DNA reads TGTGCCAGCAGCTTCGGGCTATCCACAGATACGCAGTATTTT.

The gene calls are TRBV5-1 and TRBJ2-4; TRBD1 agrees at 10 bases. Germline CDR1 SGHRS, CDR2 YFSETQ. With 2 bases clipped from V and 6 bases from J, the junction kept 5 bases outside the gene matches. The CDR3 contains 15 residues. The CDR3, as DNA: TGCGCCAGCAGCTTAGACAGGGGGCCGAGAAACATTCAGTACTTC. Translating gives CASSLDRGPRNIQYF.

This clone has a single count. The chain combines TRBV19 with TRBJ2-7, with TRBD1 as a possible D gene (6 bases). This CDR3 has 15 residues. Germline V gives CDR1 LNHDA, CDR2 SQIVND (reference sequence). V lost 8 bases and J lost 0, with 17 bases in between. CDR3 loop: CASCQADRSSYEQYF. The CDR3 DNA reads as TGTGCCAGTTGCCAGGCGGACAGAAGCTCCTACGAGCAGTACTTC.

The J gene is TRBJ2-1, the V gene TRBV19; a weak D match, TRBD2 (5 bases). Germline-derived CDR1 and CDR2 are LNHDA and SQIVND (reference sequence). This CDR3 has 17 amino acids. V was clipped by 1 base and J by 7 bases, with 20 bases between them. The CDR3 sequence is CASSIGWDSRVRNEQFF. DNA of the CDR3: TGTGCCAGTAGTATAGGGTGGGATTCGCGGGTAAGGAATGAGCAGTTCTTC.

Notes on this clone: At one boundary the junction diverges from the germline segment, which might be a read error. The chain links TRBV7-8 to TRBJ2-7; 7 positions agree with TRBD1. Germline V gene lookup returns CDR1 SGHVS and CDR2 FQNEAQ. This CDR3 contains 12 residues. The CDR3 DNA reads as TGTGCCAGCAGCTTATTAGGGGACAGATCATCCTTC. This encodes CASSLLGDRSSF. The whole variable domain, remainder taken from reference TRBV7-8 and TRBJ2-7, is GAGVSQSPRYKVAKRGQDVALRCDPISGHVSLFWYQQALGQGPEFLTYFQNEAQLDKSGLPSDRFFAERPEGSVSTLKIQRTQQEDSAVYLCASSLLGDRSSFGPGTRLTVT.

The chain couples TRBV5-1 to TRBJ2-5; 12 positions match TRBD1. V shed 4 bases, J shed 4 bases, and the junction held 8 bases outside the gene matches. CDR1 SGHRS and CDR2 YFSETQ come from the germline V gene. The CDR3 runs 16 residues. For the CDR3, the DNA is TGCGCCAGCAGCACGGCGGGGACAGGGGGCACAGAGACCCAGTACTTC. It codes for CASSTAGTGGTETQYF. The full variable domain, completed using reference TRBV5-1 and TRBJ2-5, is KAGVTQTPRYLIKTRGQQVTLSCSPISGHRSVSWYQQTPGQGLQFLFEYFSETQRNKGNFPGRFSGRQFSNSRSEMNVSTLELGDSALYLCASSTAGTGGTETQYFGPGTRLLVL.

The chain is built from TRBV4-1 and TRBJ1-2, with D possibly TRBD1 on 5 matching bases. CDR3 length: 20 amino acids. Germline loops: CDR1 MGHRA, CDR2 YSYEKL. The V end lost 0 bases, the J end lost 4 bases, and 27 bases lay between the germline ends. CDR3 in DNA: TGCGCCAGCAGCCAAGAAAAGCTTGCAGGCCGAGGGACTGTTGTCTATGGCTACACCTTC. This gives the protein CASSQEKLAGRGTVVYGYTF.

The CDR3 here is CASRGRAETQYF. CDR3 DNA: TGCGCCAGCAGGGGCAGGGCGGAGACCCAGTACTTC. The rearrangement links TRBV4-1 to TRBJ2-5; D is possibly TRBD1 (5 bases). This CDR3 is built from 12 residues. Looked up from germline, CDR1 is MGHRA and CDR2 is YSYEKL. The V end lost 6 bases, the J end lost 5 bases, and 10 bases lay between the germline ends.

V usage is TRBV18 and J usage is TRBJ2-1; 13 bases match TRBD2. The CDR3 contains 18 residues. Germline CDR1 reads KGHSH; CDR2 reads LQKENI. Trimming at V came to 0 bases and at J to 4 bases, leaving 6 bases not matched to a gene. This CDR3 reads CASSPPGGLAGTYNEQFF. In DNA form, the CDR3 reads TGTGCCAGCTCACCACCGGGGGGACTAGCGGGAACATACAATGAGCAGTTCTTC.

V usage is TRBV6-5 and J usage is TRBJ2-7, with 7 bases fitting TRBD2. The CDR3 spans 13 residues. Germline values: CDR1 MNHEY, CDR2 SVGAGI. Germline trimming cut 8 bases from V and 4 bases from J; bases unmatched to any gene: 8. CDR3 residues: CASQWGGAYEQYF. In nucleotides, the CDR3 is TGTGCCAGCCAGTGGGGGGGTGCGTACGAGCAGTACTTC.

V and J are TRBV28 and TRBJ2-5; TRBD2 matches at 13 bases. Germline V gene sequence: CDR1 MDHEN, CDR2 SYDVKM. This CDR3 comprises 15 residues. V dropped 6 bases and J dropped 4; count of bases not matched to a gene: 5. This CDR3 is CASSRTSGRRETQYF. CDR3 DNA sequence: TGTGCCAGCAGCCGGACTAGCGGGAGAAGAGAGACCCAGTACTTC.

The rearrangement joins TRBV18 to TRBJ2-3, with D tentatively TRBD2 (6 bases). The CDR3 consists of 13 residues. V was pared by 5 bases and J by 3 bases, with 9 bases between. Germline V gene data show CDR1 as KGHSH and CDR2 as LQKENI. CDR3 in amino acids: CASSTTRTDTQYF. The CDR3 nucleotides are TGTGCCAGCTCAACGACTAGGACAGATACGCAGTATTTT.

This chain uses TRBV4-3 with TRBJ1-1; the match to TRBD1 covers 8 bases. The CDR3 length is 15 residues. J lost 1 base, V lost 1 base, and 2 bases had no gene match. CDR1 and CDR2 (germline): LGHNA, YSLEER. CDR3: CASSQVDRGNTEAFF. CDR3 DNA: TGCGCCAGCAGCCAAGTAGACAGGGGGAACACTGAAGCTTTCTTT.

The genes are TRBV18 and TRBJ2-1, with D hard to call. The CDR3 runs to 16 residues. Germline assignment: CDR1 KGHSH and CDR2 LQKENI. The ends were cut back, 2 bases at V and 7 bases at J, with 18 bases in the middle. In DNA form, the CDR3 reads TGTGCCAGCTCACCAGGTCGCCAGGTTAAGAGGAATGAGCAGTTCTTC. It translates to CASSPGRQVKRNEQFF.

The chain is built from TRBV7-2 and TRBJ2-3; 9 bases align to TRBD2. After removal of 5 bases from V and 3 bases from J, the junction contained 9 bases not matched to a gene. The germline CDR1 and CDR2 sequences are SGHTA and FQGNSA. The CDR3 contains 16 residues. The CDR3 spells CASSPRLAGSTDTQYF. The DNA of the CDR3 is TGTGCCAGCAGCCCCCGGCTAGCGGGAAGTACAGATACGCAGTATTTT.

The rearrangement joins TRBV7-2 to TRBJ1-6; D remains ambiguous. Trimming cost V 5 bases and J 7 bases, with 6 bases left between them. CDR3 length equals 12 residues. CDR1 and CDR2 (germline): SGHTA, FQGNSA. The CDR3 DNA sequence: TGTGCCAGCAGCCGTCGAAATTCACCCCTCCACTTT. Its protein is CASSRRNSPLHF.

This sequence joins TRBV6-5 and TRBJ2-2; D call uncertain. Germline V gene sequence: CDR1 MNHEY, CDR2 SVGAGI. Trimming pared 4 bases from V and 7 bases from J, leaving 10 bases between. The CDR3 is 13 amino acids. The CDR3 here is CASSFGHFGELFF. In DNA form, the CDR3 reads TGTGCCAGCAGTTTCGGCCACTTCGGGGAGCTGTTTTTT.

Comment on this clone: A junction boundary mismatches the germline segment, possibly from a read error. The CDR3 sequence is CASSHTAGAVNTEAFF. In DNA form, the CDR3 reads TGCGCCAGCAGCCATACAGCCGGGGCCGTGAACACTGAAGCTTTCTTT. The rearrangement uses TRBV11-2 and TRBJ1-1, with a weak D call TRBD1 (5 bases). Germline V lookup: CDR1 SGHAT, CDR2 FQNNGV. The CDR3 has 16 residues.

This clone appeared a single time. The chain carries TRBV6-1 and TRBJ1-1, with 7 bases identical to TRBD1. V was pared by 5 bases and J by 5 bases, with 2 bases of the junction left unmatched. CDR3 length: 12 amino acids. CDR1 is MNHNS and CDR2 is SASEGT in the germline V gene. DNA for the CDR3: TGTGCCAGCAGTCGACAGGGAACTGAAGCTTTCTTT. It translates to CASSRQGTEAFF.

CDR3 nucleotides: TGTGCCACCAGCAGAGGGGACAGGGGTAACACCGGGGAGCTGTTTTTT. It yields the protein CATSRGDRGNTGELFF. V is TRBV15 and J is TRBJ2-2; 10 nucleotides match TRBD1. Germline CDR1 LNHNV, CDR2 YYDKDF (reference sequence). The CDR3 consists of 16 residues. V shed 1 base, J shed 2 bases, and the junction held 1 base outside the gene matches.

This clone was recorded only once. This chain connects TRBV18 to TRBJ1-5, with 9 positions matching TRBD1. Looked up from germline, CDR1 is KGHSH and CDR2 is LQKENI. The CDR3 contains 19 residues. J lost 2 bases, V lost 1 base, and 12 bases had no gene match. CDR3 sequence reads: CASSPRVEERTGGNQPQHF. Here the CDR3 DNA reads TGTGCCAGCTCACCACGAGTAGAGGAAAGGACAGGGGGCAATCAGCCCCAGCATTTT.

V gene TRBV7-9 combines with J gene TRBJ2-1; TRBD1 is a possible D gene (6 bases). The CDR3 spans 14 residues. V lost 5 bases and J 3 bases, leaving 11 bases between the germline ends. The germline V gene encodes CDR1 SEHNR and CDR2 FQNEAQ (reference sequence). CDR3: CASSGQLIYNEQFF. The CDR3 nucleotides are TGTGCCAGCAGCGGACAGCTGATCTACAATGAGCAGTTCTTC.